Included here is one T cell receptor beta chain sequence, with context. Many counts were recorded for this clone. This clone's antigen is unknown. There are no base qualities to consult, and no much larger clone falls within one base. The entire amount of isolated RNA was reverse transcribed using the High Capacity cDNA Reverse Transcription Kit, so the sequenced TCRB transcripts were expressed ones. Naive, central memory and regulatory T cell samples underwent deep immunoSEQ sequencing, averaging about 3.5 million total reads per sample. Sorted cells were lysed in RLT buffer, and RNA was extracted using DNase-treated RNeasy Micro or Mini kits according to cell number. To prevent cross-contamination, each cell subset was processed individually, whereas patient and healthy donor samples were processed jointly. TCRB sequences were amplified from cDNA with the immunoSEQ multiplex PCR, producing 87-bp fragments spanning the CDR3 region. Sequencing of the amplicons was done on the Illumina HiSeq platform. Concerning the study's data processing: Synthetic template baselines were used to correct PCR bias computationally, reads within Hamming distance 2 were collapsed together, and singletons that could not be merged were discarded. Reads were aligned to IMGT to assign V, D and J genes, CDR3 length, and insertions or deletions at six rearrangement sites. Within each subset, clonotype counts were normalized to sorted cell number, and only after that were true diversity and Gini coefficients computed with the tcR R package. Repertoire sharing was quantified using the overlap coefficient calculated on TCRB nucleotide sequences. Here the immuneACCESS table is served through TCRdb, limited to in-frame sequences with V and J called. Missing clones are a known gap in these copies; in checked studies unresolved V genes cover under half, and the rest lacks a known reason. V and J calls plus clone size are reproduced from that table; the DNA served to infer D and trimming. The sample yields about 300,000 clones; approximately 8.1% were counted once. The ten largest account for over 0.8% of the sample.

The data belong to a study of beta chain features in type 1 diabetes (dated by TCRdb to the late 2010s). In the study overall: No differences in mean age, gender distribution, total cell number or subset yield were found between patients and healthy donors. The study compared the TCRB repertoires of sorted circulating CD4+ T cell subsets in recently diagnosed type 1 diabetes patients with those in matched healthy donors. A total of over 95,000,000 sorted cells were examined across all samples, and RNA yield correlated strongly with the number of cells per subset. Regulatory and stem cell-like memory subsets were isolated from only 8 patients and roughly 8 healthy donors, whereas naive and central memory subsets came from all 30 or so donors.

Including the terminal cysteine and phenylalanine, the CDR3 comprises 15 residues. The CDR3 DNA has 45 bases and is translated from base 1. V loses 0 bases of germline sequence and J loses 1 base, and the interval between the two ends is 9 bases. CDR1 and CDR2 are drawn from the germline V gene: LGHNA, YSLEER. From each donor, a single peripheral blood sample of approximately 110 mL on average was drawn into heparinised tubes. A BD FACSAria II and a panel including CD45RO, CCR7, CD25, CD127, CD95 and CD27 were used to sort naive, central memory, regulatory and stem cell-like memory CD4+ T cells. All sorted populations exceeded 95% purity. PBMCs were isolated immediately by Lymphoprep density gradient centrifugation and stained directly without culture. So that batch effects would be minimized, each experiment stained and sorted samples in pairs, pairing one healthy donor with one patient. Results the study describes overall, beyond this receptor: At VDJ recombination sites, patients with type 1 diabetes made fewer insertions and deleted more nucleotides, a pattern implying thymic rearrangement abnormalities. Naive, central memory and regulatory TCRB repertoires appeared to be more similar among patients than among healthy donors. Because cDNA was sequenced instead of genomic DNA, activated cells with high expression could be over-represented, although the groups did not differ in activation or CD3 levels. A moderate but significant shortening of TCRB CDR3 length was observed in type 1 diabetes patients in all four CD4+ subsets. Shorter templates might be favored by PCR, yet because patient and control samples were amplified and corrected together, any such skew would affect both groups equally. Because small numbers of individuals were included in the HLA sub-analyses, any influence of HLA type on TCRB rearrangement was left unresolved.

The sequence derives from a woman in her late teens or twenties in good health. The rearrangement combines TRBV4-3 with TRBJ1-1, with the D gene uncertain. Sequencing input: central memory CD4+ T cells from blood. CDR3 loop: CASSQDSQANTEAFF. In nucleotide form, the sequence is TGCGCCAGCAGCCAAGATTCTCAGGCGAACACTGAAGCTTTCTTT.